The T cell receptor (beta chain) under discussion was sequenced for a study of T cell repertoires in cytomegalovirus infection. At least ten counts were recorded for this clonotype. Each CDR3 protein gets one entry after TCRdb re-called the reads with MiXCR. The sample holds roughly 230,000 distinct CDR3 sequences; under 25% are singletons and the top ten take 15% to 20%. Trimming pared 5 bases from V and 5 bases from J, leaving 10 bases between. This CDR3 region has 12 residues. Germline V gene sequence: CDR1 SGHVS, CDR2 FNYEAQ. The rearrangement joins TRBV7-6 to TRBJ2-7; D might be TRBD1 (6 bases). Sequencing was done on a sample of CD8+ T cells from PBMCs. This TCR was recovered from a human donor in good health (CMV status not recorded). Some clones in this sample may be carry-over from other donors' samples. The CDR3 nucleotides are TGTGCCAGCAGCGCCGGGACACACGAGCAGTACTTC. This translates into CASSAGTHEQYF. Using reference TRBV7-6 and TRBJ2-7 for the parts outside the CDR3, the full variable domain is GAGVSQSPRYKVTKRGQDVALRCDPISGHVSLYWYRQALGQGPEFLTYFNYEAQQDKSGLPNDRFSAERPEGSISTLTIQRTEQRDSAMYRCASSAGTHEQYFGPGTRLTVT.